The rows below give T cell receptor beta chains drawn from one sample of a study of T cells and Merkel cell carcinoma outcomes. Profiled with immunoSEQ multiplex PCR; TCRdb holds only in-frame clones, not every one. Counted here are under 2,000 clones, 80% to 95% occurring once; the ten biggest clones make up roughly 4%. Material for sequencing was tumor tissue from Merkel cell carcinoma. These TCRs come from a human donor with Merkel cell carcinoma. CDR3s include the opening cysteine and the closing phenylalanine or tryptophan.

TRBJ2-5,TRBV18,CASSPAGLAGGLQETQYF
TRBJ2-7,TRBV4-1,CASSQAARGFVEQYF
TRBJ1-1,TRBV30,CAWSRQGLEAFF
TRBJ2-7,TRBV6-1,CASSEGSIKGYEQYF
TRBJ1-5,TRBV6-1,CASSEASLGLGPQHF
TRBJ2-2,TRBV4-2,CASSQEGHVNTGELFF
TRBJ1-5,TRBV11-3,CASSLLLPQLNDQPQHF
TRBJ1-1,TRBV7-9,CASSLGRGGTEAFF
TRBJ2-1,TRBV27,CASRHGGQQDEQFF
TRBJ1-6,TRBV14,CASSPRTGKSPLHF
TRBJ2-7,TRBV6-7,CASSPTGGSYEQYF
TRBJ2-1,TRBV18,CASFSGGDNEQFF
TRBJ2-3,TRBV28,CASSLTLSGVTDTQYF
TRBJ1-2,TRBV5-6,CASSLLSGGRYGYTF
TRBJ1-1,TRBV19,CASSHDRDHTEAFF
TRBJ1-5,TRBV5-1,CASSGPGAGQPQHF
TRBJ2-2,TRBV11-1,CASSSGQGNSGELFF
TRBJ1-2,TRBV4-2,CASSQRTGGASGYTF
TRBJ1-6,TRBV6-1,CASSERGPPTGLHF
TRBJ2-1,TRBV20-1,CSARERNEQFF
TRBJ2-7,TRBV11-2,CASSPNGLAGLYEQYF
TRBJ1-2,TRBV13,CASSSDFEGYIF
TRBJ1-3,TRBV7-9,CASSLSLDTIYF
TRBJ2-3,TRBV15,CATSRGAKADTQYF
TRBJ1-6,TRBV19,CASSEGGWYSPLHF
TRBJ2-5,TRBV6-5,CASRQGKETQYF
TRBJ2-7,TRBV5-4,CASSLAGGEYEQYF
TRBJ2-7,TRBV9,CASSDTGRSREQYF
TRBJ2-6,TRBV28,CASIESAGANVLTF
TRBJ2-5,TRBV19,CASSRGRFETQYF
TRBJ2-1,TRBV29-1,CSVGVGNEQFF
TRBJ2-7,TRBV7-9,CASSSDKALYEQYF
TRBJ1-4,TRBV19,CASSIGGLEKLFF
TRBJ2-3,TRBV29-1,CSVETGPRGTDTQYF
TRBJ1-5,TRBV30,CAWRLDGGNQPQHF
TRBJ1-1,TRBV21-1,CASRDRRNIEAFF
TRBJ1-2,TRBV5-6,CASSFLSRIYGYTF
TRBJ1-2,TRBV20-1,CSALNGHGYTF
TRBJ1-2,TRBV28,CASSLVGDIGYGYTF
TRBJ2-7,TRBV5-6,CASSPPGLYEQYF
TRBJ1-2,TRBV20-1,CSAGAGYGYTF
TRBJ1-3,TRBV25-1,CASSEKGNTIYF
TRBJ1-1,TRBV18,CASSPDRGLVEAFF
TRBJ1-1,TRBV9,CASSGGGAEAFF
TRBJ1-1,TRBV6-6,CASSYSQGETEAFF
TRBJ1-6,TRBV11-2,CTSSLQGRSPLHF
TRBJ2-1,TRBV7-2,CASSLIGGQYNEQFF
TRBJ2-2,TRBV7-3,CASSSGNTGELFF